Following are 23 T cell receptor beta chains from one sample sequenced in a study of blood T cell repertoires in COVID-19. The data were produced by immunoSEQ multiplex PCR, yet TCRdb's version contains in-frame clones alone and is incomplete. Of about 520,000 clones detected, around 85% appear once; the ten largest clones hold approximately 2.9%. The sample comprised peripheral blood. These receptors were collected from a human donor in a cohort sampled during active COVID-19.

V and J are TRBV28 and TRBJ2-3; 7 nucleotides match TRBD1. The CDR3 covers 13 residues. Trimming cost V 8 bases and J 2 bases; bases outside gene matches: 4. Germline CDR1 MDHEN, CDR2 SYDVKM. CDR3 in amino acids: CASEDRVTDTQYF. As DNA, the CDR3 is TGTGCCAGCGAAGACAGGGTCACAGATACGCAGTATTTT.

The rearrangement links TRBV29-1 to TRBJ1-5, with 9 bases fitting TRBD1. V lost 7 bases, J lost 7 bases, and 8 bases stayed unmatched. The CDR3 runs to 13 residues. Germline lookup yields CDR1 SQVTM and CDR2 ANQGSEA. The CDR3 region has the DNA TGCAGCGCCCAACAGGGGGCAGGGCAGCCCCAGCATTTT. It specifies CSAQQGAGQPQHF.

The chain employs TRBV7-3 and TRBJ2-2; 12 bases are shared with TRBD2. The CDR3 spans 17 residues. The J segment lost 9 bases and the V segment lost 3 bases, leaving 11 bases of the junction unmatched. Germline V CDR1 and CDR2: SGHTA, FQGTGA. CDR3 in amino acids: CASSFIPGLAGRRELFF. CDR3 nucleotides: TGTGCCAGCAGCTTCATCCCTGGACTAGCGGGAAGGCGGGAGCTGTTTTTT. The variable domain in full, completed from reference TRBV7-3 and TRBJ2-2, reads GAGVSQTPSNKVTEKGKYVELRCDPISGHTALYWYRQSLGQGPEFLIYFQGTGAADDSGLPNDRFFAVRPEGSVSTLKIQRTERGDSAVYLCASSFIPGLAGRRELFFGEGSRLTVL.

The chain recombines TRBV7-2 with TRBJ2-2, with 7 positions matching TRBD2. The V and J ends lost 5 bases and 4 bases, in that order; junction bases with no gene match: 10. The CDR3 has 16 amino acids. CDR1 is SGHTA, CDR2 FQGNSA, per germline. DNA for the CDR3: TGTGCCAGCAGCCCCGGCTCTAGCGGACTCACCGGGGAGCTGTTTTTT. Encoded protein: CASSPGSSGLTGELFF.

The sample holds a few counts of this clone. V and J are TRBV19 and TRBJ1-1; D is unresolved. Germline loops: CDR1 LNHDA, CDR2 SQIVND (reference sequence). V lost 0 bases, J lost 4 bases, and 6 bases lay in between. The CDR3 covers 13 residues. DNA of the CDR3: TGTGCCAGTAGTATAGAGGGAGGCACTGAAGCTTTCTTT. Protein product: CASSIEGGTEAFF.

The chain employs TRBV30 and TRBJ1-1; D might be TRBD1 (5 bases). The V and J ends lost 0 bases and 0 bases respectively, with 8 bases between them. The CDR3 sequence is 14 residues long. Germline CDR1 GTSNPN, CDR2 SVGIG (reference sequence). In nucleotides, the CDR3 is TGTGCCTGGAGTGTTCGACAGATGAACACTGAAGCTTTCTTT. This encodes CAWSVRQMNTEAFF.

The chain couples TRBV19 to TRBJ1-5, with D possibly matching TRBD1 (5 bases). The CDR3 has 12 residues. CDR1 and CDR2 from the germline V gene are LNHDA and SQIVND (reference sequence). V was pared by 1 base and J by 10 bases, with 8 bases between. CDR3 nucleotides: TGTGCCAGTAGTATAGCCGGGGGACCCCAGCATTTT. It encodes CASSIAGGPQHF.

The chain combines TRBV30 with TRBJ1-1; no definite D call. Germline loops: CDR1 GTSNPN, CDR2 SVGIG (reference sequence). This CDR3 has 12 residues. Trimming took 3 bases from V and 1 from J, leaving 6 bases between them. This CDR3 is CAWRSGNTEAFF. The CDR3 bases are TGTGCCTGGAGGTCCGGGAACACTGAAGCTTTCTTT. The whole variable domain, filled in from reference TRBV30 and TRBJ1-1, reads SQTIHQWPATLVQPVGSPLSLECTVEGTSNPNLYWYRQAAGRGLQLLFYSVGIGQISSEVPQNLSASRPQDRQFILSSKKLLLSDSGFYLCAWRSGNTEAFFGQGTRLTVV.

The chain is built from TRBV6-2 or TRBV6-3 and TRBJ2-2; TRBD1 matches at 7 bases. Germline V gene lookup returns CDR1 MNHEY and CDR2 SVGEGT. This CDR3 region has 14 residues. The V gene end was trimmed by 6 bases and the J gene end by 6 bases; junction bases not matched to a gene: 7. The CDR3 DNA follows: TGTGCCAGCAGCAAGACAGGGCTCGCCGGGGAGCTGTTTTTT. Translation gives CASSKTGLAGELFF.

The CDR3 reads CASSLAGLEQFF. The DNA of the CDR3 is TGTGCCAGCAGCTTAGCGGGGCTTGAGCAGTTCTTC. The chain employs TRBV7-2 and TRBJ2-1; a possible D gene is TRBD1 (5 bases). The CDR3 has 12 amino acids. Deletions cut 0 bases from V and 9 bases from J, with 6 bases between. CDR1 is SGHTA, CDR2 FQGNSA, per germline. Full variable domain (remainder filled in from reference TRBV7-2 and TRBJ2-1): GAGVSQSPSNKVTEKGKDVELRCDPISGHTALYWYRQSLGQGLEFLIYFQGNSAPDKSGLPSDRFSAERTGGSVSTLTIQRTQQEDSAVYLCASSLAGLEQFFGPGTRLTVL.

V gene TRBV6-1 combines with J gene TRBJ2-7; 10 bases fit TRBD2. Germline V gene lookup returns CDR1 MNHNS and CDR2 SASEGT. V was pared by 3 bases and J by 6 bases, with 8 bases of the junction left unmatched. This CDR3 comprises 15 residues. Written as DNA, the CDR3 is TGTGCCAGCAGTGAGATGCCTAGCGGGAGTTCCGAGCAGTACTTC. This translates into CASSEMPSGSSEQYF.

The gene calls are TRBV5-1 and TRBJ1-3; tentatively, D is TRBD1 (5 bases). Trimming pared 4 bases from V and 0 bases from J, leaving 11 bases between. This CDR3 is 15 amino acids long. From germline, CDR1 is SGHRS and CDR2 YFSETQ. CDR3 residues: CASSAGRSSGNTIYF. CDR3 nucleotide sequence: TGCGCCAGCAGCGCGGGACGGAGCTCTGGAAACACCATATATTTT.

The chain has TRBV9 and TRBJ2-7, with 14 bases aligning to TRBD2. The J segment lost 6 bases and the V segment lost 4 bases, leaving 6 bases of the junction unmatched. Germline loops: CDR1 SGDLS, CDR2 YYNGEE. The CDR3 covers 15 residues. The CDR3 protein is CASSPGLAGDREQYF. The CDR3 DNA follows: TGTGCCAGCAGCCCGGGACTAGCGGGAGACCGCGAGCAGTACTTC.

The chain employs TRBV4-1 and TRBJ1-3, with D possibly TRBD1 on 5 matching bases. This CDR3 region has 17 residues. V dropped 0 bases and J dropped 7 bases, with 19 bases sitting between them. Germline V gives CDR1 MGHRA, CDR2 YSYEKL. The CDR3 DNA reads TGCGCCAGCAGCCAAGATCAGGGAGGGGCACCGCTTAACACCATATATTTT. Its protein is CASSQDQGGAPLNTIYF.

The chain couples TRBV7-9 to TRBJ2-1, with D maybe TRBD1 (6 bases). This CDR3 is built from 13 residues. The germline gives CDR1 SEHNR, CDR2 FQNEAQ (reference sequence). V shed 5 bases and J shed 16 bases, with 21 bases lying between them. Here the CDR3 reads CASSTKQGTQVFF. CDR3 bases: TGTGCCAGCAGCACCAAACAGGGAACCCAAGTTTTCTTC.

The chain has TRBV6-6 and TRBJ2-7; TRBD1 matches 8 bases. CDR3 length equals 14 residues. Germline V gives CDR1 MNHNY, CDR2 SVGAGI (reference sequence). V shed 7 bases, J shed 0 bases, and the junction held 5 bases outside the gene matches. The DNA for the CDR3 is TGTGCCAGCATCAGTGGGACAGGCTCCTACGAGCAGTACTTC. Its protein product is CASISGTGSYEQYF.

The chain uses TRBV30 and TRBJ1-1; 10 bases align to TRBD1. The CDR3 contains 15 residues. CDR1 is GTSNPN and CDR2 is SVGIG in the germline V gene (reference sequence). Germline trimming cut 5 bases from V and 5 bases from J; bases unmatched to any gene: 11. The DNA of the CDR3 is TGTGCCTGGTGGGACAGGGGATTTAAGGCGACTGAAGCTTTCTTT. Translation: CAWWDRGFKATEAFF.

This sequence joins TRBV3-1 (or the pseudogene TRBV3-2) and TRBJ1-1; unclear D gene. Germline CDR1 and CDR2: LGHDT and YNNKEL (reference sequence). Trimming pared 1 base from V and 11 bases from J, leaving 11 bases between. This CDR3 region has 12 residues. CDR3 bases: TGTGCCAGCAGCCAAGCGGGCCGGGATGCTTTCTTT. It encodes CASSQAGRDAFF.

V gene TRBV5-1 combines with J gene TRBJ1-1; 9 bases are a match to TRBD1. The CDR3 totals 14 residues. The V gene's germline CDR1 is SGHRS and CDR2 YFSETQ. Losses at the gene ends were 3 bases for V and 4 bases for J; bases not matched to a gene: 4. The CDR3 loop is CASSSGQGSTEAFF. CDR3 nucleotide sequence: TGCGCCAGCAGCTCCGGACAGGGGAGCACTGAAGCTTTCTTT.

This clone was counted ten times or more. The gene calls are TRBV25-1 and TRBJ2-5; 7 nucleotides agree with TRBD1. The CDR3 runs 15 residues. The germline V gene has CDR1 MGHDK and CDR2 SYGVNS. Germline trimming cut 3 bases from V and 3 bases from J; bases unmatched to any gene: 7. CDR3 bases: TGTGCCAGCAGTGATACCGGGACAGTGAAAGAGACCCAGTACTTC. It translates to CASSDTGTVKETQYF.

The chain carries TRBV28 and TRBJ2-2, with D perhaps TRBD2 (6 bases). The germline V gene encodes CDR1 MDHEN and CDR2 SYDVKM. V lost 7 bases and J lost 1, with 19 bases in between. The CDR3 is made up of 17 amino acids. In nucleotides, the CDR3 is TGTGCCAGCACCGAACGGGAGTTAGCGGTGAACACCGGGGAGCTGTTTTTT. As protein: CASTERELAVNTGELFF. The complete variable domain, with remaining parts taken from reference TRBV28 and TRBJ2-2, reads DVKVTQSSRYLVKRTGEKVFLECVQDMDHENMFWYRQDPGLGLRLIYFSYDVKMKEKGDIPEGYSVSREKKERFSLILESASTNQTSMYLCASTERELAVNTGELFFGEGSRLTVL.

The rearrangement uses TRBV25-1 and TRBJ2-5; TRBD2 matches 11 bases. After removal of 6 bases from V and 6 bases from J, the junction contained 6 bases not matched to a gene. Looked up from germline, CDR1 is MGHDK and CDR2 is SYGVNS. The CDR3 consists of 14 residues. This chain's CDR3 is CASRSSGRWKTQYF. In DNA form, the CDR3 reads TGTGCCAGCAGATCTAGCGGGAGGTGGAAGACCCAGTACTTC.

This chain uses TRBV6-5 with TRBJ1-3; D is ambiguous. The V gene's germline CDR1 is MNHEY and CDR2 SVGAGI. The ends were cut back, 8 bases at V and 7 bases at J, with 15 bases in the middle. CDR3 size: 13 residues. The CDR3 loop reads CASFGQRRNTIYF. The CDR3 DNA reads TGTGCCAGCTTTGGGCAGCGGAGGAACACCATATATTTT.